This is a list of T cell receptor beta chains from one sample in a study of response to subunit inactivated influenza vaccine. TCRdb processed the RT-PCR reads anew with MiXCR; each CDR3 protein has one entry. Of 500,000 to 600,000 distinct CDR3 sequences listed, roughly 13% are singletons. Sample: PBMCs from blood, taken roughly 45 days after vaccination. The receptors were gathered from a man aged 50 to 59 who received an inactivated influenza vaccine. The CDR3 runs from the conserved cysteine through the conserved F or W. The D gene is left open where the match is weak. Some rows mark clone size as missing; the rest say once, few, many or name a class of expanded clone.

d_call j_call v_call clone_size cdr3_nt cdr3_aa
TRBD1 TRBJ2-1 TRBV7-2 few TGTGCCAGCAGCCACTTAAGGGACAGCAATGAGCAGTTCTTC CASSHLRDSNEQFF
TRBD2 TRBJ2-3 TRBV10-3 many TGTGCCATCAGTGAGCTATCCGGGACTAGCGGCTATAGCACAGATACGCAGTATTTT CAISELSGTSGYSTDTQYF
TRBD1 TRBJ2-7 TRBV10-3 few TGTGCCATCGCTCCGGGGACAGGGGGCGAGCAGTACTTC CAIAPGTGGEQYF
NA TRBJ1-1 TRBV29-1 many TGCAGGCGAGGGGGGCGTACTGAAGCTTTCTTT CRRGGRTEAFF
TRBD1 TRBJ1-4 TRBV18 few TGTGCCAGCTCACCGGGGACAGGGGGCGACGATGAAAAACTGTTTTTT CASSPGTGGDDEKLFF
NA TRBJ2-1 TRBV24-1 few TGTGCCACCAGTGATGTGACCGGTGAGCAGTTCTTC CATSDVTGEQFF
NA TRBJ2-7 TRBV10-3 few TGTGCCACCTTAGGAGGGCTTGGGGCGGGCCTCCTCTCCTACGAGCAGTACTTC CATLGGLGAGLLSYEQYF
TRBD2 TRBJ2-3 TRBV7-9 few TGTGCCAGCACCTGGGGGACTACCCACACAGATACGCAGTATTTT CASTWGTTHTDTQYF
NA TRBJ1-2 TRBV20-1 few TGCAGTGCCCCCGGGGAAGGAGGGTCTGGCTACACCTTC CSAPGEGGSGYTF
TRBD1 TRBJ2-3 TRBV12-3/TRBV12-4 NA TGTGCCAGCAGCAAGACAGGGTTTGGGCAGTATTTT CASSKTGFGQYF
NA TRBJ2-7 TRBV28 few TGTGCCAGCAGTCCCGGCGGGACAAGAGGGGAGCAGTACTTC CASSPGGTRGEQYF
NA TRBJ2-2 TRBV15 few TGTGCCACCAGCGGTCGAAGGGGGAACACCGGGGAGCTGTTTTTT CATSGRRGNTGELFF
NA TRBJ2-3 TRBV7-2 NA TGTGCCAGCAGCCCCCAGGGGGGCTTGGGGGATACGCAGTATTTT CASSPQGGLGDTQYF
NA TRBJ2-3 TRBV7-2 few TGTGCCAGCAGCATACCACTAGCACGCGTCCGGGATACGCAGTATTTT CASSIPLARVRDTQYF
TRBD2 TRBJ2-7 TRBV6-5 few TGTGCCAGCGCGAGGGGAGGGGTGCAGTACTTC CASARGGVQYF
NA TRBJ2-4 TRBV6-2/TRBV6-3 NA TGTGCCAGCAGTTTATTGGAACTCCTCGGGGCCAAAAACATTCAGTACTTC CASSLLELLGAKNIQYF
NA TRBJ2-1 TRBV7-6 many TGTGCCAGCAGCTTACTAGCTCGAAGCTCCTACAATGAGCAGTTCTTC CASSLLARSSYNEQFF
NA TRBJ2-5 TRBV29-1 many TGCAGCGTTGAGCGTGGTAGGGTGGGGCAAGAGACCCAGTACTTC CSVERGRVGQETQYF
NA TRBJ2-3 TRBV20-1 few TGCAGTGCACACAGAGCTGGGGGGTCGGTAGATACGCAGTATTTT CSAHRAGGSVDTQYF
TRBD1 TRBJ2-2 TRBV28 NA TGTGCCACCTCGGGACAGGGGTACACCGGGGAGCTGTTTTTT CATSGQGYTGELFF
TRBD2 TRBJ2-1 TRBV5-1 few TGCGCCAGCAGCTTGCAGGCGTCCCTGACTAGCGGGGGAAATGAGCAGTTCTTC CASSLQASLTSGGNEQFF
NA TRBJ2-2 TRBV6-1 few TGTGCCGGCCCCGATCGGGCAAACACCGGGGAGCTGTTTTTT CAGPDRANTGELFF